This T cell receptor beta chain was recorded in a study of brain T cells in children with intractable seizures. The CDR3 is 13 residues long. Per germline, CDR1 MDHEN and CDR2 SYDVKM. The V segment lost 6 bases and the J segment 7 bases; nucleotides outside the gene matches: 7. Sequencing used immunoSEQ multiplex PCR; TCRdb keeps in-frame clones, though not all of them. The sample consists of roughly 69,000 clones, roughly 95% of them appearing once. Before surgery, patients took at least one anti-epileptic drug. The material sequenced was peripheral blood, taken at surgery. This TCR came from a boy under two years old with focal cortical dysplasia and intractable seizures. V and J are TRBV28 and TRBJ1-2; 8 nucleotides align to TRBD1. The CDR3 loop reads CASSTTGAGGYTF. The CDR3 DNA reads TGTGCCAGCAGCACGACAGGGGCCGGTGGCTACACCTTC.